This T cell receptor beta chain was identified during a study of blood T cells in healthy people across ages. Study-wide results and caveats: Strong correlation was found linking TCR beta diversity to naive T cell percentage.

V lost 0 bases and J lost 13; bases outside the gene matches: 13. The length of the CDR3 is 15 residues. The V gene's germline CDR1 is DFQATT and CDR2 SNEGSKA (reference sequence). A note on this clonotype: Its antigen remains unknown.

Primed by a sample-barcoded 5' primer and a J-beta primer mix, a second PCR proceeded for about 6 to 12 cycles. The template-switch adaptor, which had 12 random nucleotides, put a tag on each cDNA molecule. TCRdb called the 5' RACE reads again in MiXCR, with one record for every CDR3 protein. This table has roughly 1,300,000 distinct CDR3 sequences, roughly 64% appearing once. The clonotype originates from a man between 18 and 29 years old in good health. The J gene is TRBJ2-4, the V gene TRBV20-1, with 9 nucleotides matching TRBD2. Sample: blood. The CDR3 bases are TGCAGTGCTAGAGATGGAATAGCGGGGGTGTGGGAGCAGTACTTC. It codes for CSARDGIAGVWEQYF.